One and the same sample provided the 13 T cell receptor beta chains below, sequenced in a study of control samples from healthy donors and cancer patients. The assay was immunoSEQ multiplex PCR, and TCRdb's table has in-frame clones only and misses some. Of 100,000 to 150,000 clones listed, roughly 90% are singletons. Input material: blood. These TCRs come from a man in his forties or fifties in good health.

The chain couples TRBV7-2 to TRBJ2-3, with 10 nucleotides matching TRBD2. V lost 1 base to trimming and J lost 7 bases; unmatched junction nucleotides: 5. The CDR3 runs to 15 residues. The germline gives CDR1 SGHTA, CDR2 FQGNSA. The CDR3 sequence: CASSLVAGGGNTQYF. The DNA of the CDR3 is TGTGCCAGCAGCTTAGTAGCGGGGGGCGGGAATACGCAGTATTTT.

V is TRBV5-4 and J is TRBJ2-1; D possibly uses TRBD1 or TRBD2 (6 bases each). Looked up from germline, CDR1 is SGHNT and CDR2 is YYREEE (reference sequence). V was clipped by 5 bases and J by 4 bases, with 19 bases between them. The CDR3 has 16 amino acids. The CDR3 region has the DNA TGTGCCAGCAGAGCTTGGGGGCAGGGGACTTACAATGAGCAGTTCTTC. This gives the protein CASRAWGQGTYNEQFF.

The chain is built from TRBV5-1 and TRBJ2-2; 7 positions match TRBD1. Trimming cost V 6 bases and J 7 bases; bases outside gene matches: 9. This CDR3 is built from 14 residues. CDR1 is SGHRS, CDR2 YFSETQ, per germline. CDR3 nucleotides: TGCGCCAGCAAACCGGGACAGACACACGGGGAGCTGTTTTTT. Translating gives CASKPGQTHGELFF. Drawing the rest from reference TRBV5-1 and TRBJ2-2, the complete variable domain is KAGVTQTPRYLIKTRGQQVTLSCSPISGHRSVSWYQQTPGQGLQFLFEYFSETQRNKGNFPGRFSGRQFSNSRSEMNVSTLELGDSALYLCASKPGQTHGELFFGEGSRLTVL.

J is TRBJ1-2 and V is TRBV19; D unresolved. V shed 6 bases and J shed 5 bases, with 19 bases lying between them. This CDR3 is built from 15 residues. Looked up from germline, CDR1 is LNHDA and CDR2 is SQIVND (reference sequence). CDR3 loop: CASSRGVGSGYGYTF. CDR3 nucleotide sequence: TGTGCCAGTAGCCGCGGAGTGGGGAGTGGATATGGCTACACCTTC. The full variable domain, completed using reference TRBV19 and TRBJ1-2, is DGGITQSPKYLFRKEGQNVTLSCEQNLNHDAMYWYRQDPGQGLRLIYYSQIVNDFQKGDIAEGYSVSREKKESFPLTVTSAQKNPTAFYLCASSRGVGSGYGYTFGSGTRLTVV.

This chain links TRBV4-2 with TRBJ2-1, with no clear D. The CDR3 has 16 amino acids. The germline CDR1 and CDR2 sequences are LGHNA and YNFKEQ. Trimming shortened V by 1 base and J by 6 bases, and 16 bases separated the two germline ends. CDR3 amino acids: CASSQVLAVNGNEQFF. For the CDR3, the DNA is TGTGCCAGCAGCCAAGTTCTGGCAGTCAACGGCAATGAGCAGTTCTTC.

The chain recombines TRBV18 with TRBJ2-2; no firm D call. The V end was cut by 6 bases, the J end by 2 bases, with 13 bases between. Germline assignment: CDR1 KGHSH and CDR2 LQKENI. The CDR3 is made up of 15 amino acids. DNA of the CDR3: TGTGCCAGCTCCATTGACGGACCCAACACCGGGGAGCTGTTTTTT. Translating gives CASSIDGPNTGELFF. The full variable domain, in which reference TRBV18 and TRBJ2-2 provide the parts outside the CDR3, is NAGVMQNPRHLVRRRGQEARLRCSPMKGHSHVYWYRQLPEEGLKFMVYLQKENIIDESGMPKERFSAEFPKEGPSILRIQQVVRGDSAAYFCASSIDGPNTGELFFGEGSRLTVL.

The chain's CDR3 is CASSLYGRSDTQYF. The CDR3 DNA reads TGTGCCAGCAGCTTATACGGACGATCAGATACGCAGTATTTT. This chain joins TRBV13 and TRBJ2-3; D not certain. Trimming removed 2 bases from V and 4 bases from J, with 10 bases in between. The CDR3 has 14 residues. The germline V gene encodes CDR1 PRHDT and CDR2 FYEKMQ (reference sequence).

CDR3 coding DNA: TGTGCCAGCAGGGAAACAGGGCAAGAGACCCAGTACTTC. It encodes CASRETGQETQYF. The gene calls are TRBV7-9 and TRBJ2-5, with D possibly TRBD1 on 6 matching bases. Germline CDR1 SEHNR, CDR2 FQNEAQ (reference sequence). The ends were cut back, 6 bases at V and 2 bases at J, with 10 bases in the middle. The CDR3 is made up of 13 amino acids. The whole variable domain, filled in from reference TRBV7-9 and TRBJ2-5, reads DTGVSQNPRHKITKRGQNVTFRCDPISEHNRLYWYRQTLGQGPEFLTYFQNEAQLEKSRLLSDRFSAERPKGSFSTLEIQRTEQGDSAMYLCASRETGQETQYFGPGTRLLVL.

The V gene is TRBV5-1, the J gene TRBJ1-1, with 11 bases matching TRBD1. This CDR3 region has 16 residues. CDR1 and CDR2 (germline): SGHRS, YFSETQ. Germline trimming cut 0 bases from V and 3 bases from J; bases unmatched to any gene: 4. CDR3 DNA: TGCGCCAGCAGCTTGGGGACAGGGGGCGGGGACACTGAAGCTTTCTTT. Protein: CASSLGTGGGDTEAFF.

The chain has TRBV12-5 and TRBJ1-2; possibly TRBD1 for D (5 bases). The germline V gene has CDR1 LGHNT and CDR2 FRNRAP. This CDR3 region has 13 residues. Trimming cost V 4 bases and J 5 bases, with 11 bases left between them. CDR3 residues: CASGSGGSYGYTF. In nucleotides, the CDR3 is TGTGCTAGTGGTTCCGGGGGAAGTTATGGCTACACCTTC.

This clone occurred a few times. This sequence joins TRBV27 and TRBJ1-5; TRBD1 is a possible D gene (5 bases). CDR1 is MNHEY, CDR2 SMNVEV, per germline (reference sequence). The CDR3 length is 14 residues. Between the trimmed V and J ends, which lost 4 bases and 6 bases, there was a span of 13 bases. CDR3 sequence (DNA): TGTGCCAGCAGTTCCCAGGTTGGGGGTCAGCCCCAGCATTTT. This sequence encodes CASSSQVGGQPQHF.

DNA for the CDR3: TGTGCCAGCAGCCTAGGGGCGTCCACTGAAGCTTTCTTT. Translating gives CASSLGASTEAFF. The chain uses TRBV28 and TRBJ1-1; D is possibly TRBD1 (5 bases). Germline V gives CDR1 MDHEN, CDR2 SYDVKM. V lost 6 bases and J lost 4, with 12 bases in between. This CDR3 region has 13 residues.

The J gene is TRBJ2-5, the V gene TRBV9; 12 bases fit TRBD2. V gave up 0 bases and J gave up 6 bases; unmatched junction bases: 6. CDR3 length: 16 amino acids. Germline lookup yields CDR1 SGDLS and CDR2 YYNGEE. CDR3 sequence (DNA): TGTGCCAGCAGCGTAGGGGCTAGCGGGGGGGCGAAGACCCAGTACTTC. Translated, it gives CASSVGASGGAKTQYF.